This paragraph covers one TCR beta chain sequence. Antigen: not known. The assay was immunoSEQ multiplex PCR, and TCRdb's table has in-frame clones only and misses some. The repertoire holds tens of thousands of clones, around 87% seen once, with 1.3% in the top ten. The data are from a study of OX40 agonist ivuxolimab in advanced cancers. Regarding the study as a whole: CD4+ T cells averaged fewer expanded clones than CD8+ T cells. Clonal expansion from baseline to week 6 occurred in both CD4+ and CD8+ T cells.

This CDR3 has 14 residues. The trim removed 5 bases at V and 9 bases at J, leaving 6 bases unmatched. The germline gives CDR1 SNHLY, CDR2 FYNNEI. The receptor was isolated from an adult with an advanced solid tumor such as melanoma, head and neck, liver or kidney cancer. The chain links TRBV2 to TRBJ1-6, with TRBD1 matching over 8 bases. The sample here was CD4+ or CD8+ T cells sorted from blood, taken in a trial of the OX40 agonist ivuxolimab. The CDR3 sequence: CASSITGTGSPLHF. CDR3 DNA sequence: TGTGCCAGCAGTATCACAGGGACAGGTTCACCCCTCCACTTT.